This T cell receptor beta chain appears in the sequencing data of a study of human T cells and chemical hapten exposure. This clonotype was detected ten times or more. Time point defined: patch test 2, 6 weeks after DPC sensitization. Treatment defined: therapeutic diphenylcyclopropenone sensitization with weekly scalp DPC. One entry per CDR3 protein, called by TCRdb with MiXCR from the RACE reads. The table includes approximately 84,000 distinct CDR3 sequences, 10% detected once. Here the sequenced sample was whole blood, taken in connection with sensitization to the hapten diphenylcyclopropenone (DPC). The sequence came from a woman in her 30s with alopecia areata. Some clones in this sample may be carry-over from other donors' samples.

This chain's CDR3 is CASSTRQGANYGYTF. The DNA for the CDR3 is TGTGCCAGCAGTACCCGACAGGGAGCTAACTATGGCTACACCTTC. This chain uses TRBV2 with TRBJ1-2, with 7 bases fitting TRBD1. The CDR3 is 15 amino acids. V shed 5 bases and J 0 bases; nucleotides not matched to a gene: 6. Germline V gene sequence: CDR1 SNHLY, CDR2 FYNNEI.